These T cell receptor beta chains were read from a single sample in a study of T cells expressing NK-cell markers. After re-calling the 5' RACE reads, TCRdb lists one entry per CDR3 protein, DNA absent. This sample's table has about 430,000 distinct CDR3 sequences. Sequenced sample: blood T cells: a sorted CD56 or NKG2C T cell subset, CD4+ or CD8+ T cells, or bulk PBMC T cells (not recorded which). The receptor set was obtained from a woman aged 45-65 years in good health. CDR3s include the opening cysteine and the closing phenylalanine or tryptophan. Each record gives: J gene, V gene, CDR3 protein.

TRBJ2-7 | TRBV7-9 | CASSLGDGVYEQYF
TRBJ1-1 | TRBV10-3 | CAISQTGANTEAFF
TRBJ2-1 | TRBV27 | CASSFLGLADNEQFF
TRBJ2-1 | TRBV12-3/TRBV12-4 | CASSFYPGMVNNEQFF
TRBJ2-1 | TRBV29-1 | CSLNRVSGPEQFF
TRBJ2-1 | TRBV7-4 | CASTISENPYNEQFF
TRBJ2-7 | TRBV12-3/TRBV12-4 | CASSRSTGTMGEQYF
TRBJ2-5 | TRBV5-1 | CASSLVGGQETQYF
TRBJ2-1 | TRBV29-1 | CSVPKGPGGYNEQFF
TRBJ1-5 | TRBV12-3/TRBV12-4 | CASARGDQPQHF
TRBJ1-1 | TRBV29-1 | CSVWGRMNTEAFF
TRBJ2-7 | TRBV19 | CASSFEQGWYEQYF
TRBJ2-3 | TRBV6-2/TRBV6-3 | CATLERSRTDTQYF
TRBJ2-4 | TRBV11-2 | CASSLDTLAKNIQYF